The 16 T cell receptor beta chains in this list originate from one sample, sequenced in a study of T cell changes during pregnancy in multiple sclerosis. Profiling relied on immunoSEQ multiplex PCR, and the TCRdb table lists in-frame clones only, not all of them. The top ten hold roughly 2.7% of the sample, which has 40,000 to 55,000 clones, less than 95% seen once. Sample: CD8+ T cells from peripheral blood mononuclear cells, taken in the second trimester of pregnancy. All receptors derive from a female donor with multiple sclerosis, enrolled in a pregnancy study.

The chain has TRBV4-3 and TRBJ2-7; 8 bases map to TRBD2. The germline V gene encodes CDR1 LGHNA and CDR2 YSLEER. With V trimmed by 4 bases and J by 1 base, 6 bases remained unmatched. CDR3 length: 15 amino acids. The CDR3 bases are TGCGCCAGCAGCCTCAGAACTAGCGGTTCCTACGAGCAGTACTTC. As protein: CASSLRTSGSYEQYF.

This chain joins TRBV10-3 and TRBJ2-1; 11 nucleotides agree with TRBD2. Germline V lookup: CDR1 ENHRY, CDR2 SYGVKD. Unmatched junction bases numbered 15, after V lost 6 bases and J lost 8 bases. The CDR3 length is 17 residues. CDR3 nucleotides: TGTGCCATCAGCCAACCCCCGGGACTAGCGGTTGGCGATGAGCAGTTCTTC. Its protein product is CAISQPPGLAVGDEQFF.

Details on this clone: Mismatch with germline at one junction end may stem from a read error. The chain recombines TRBV6-6 with TRBJ2-6, with D tentatively TRBD1 (6 bases). This CDR3 spans 12 amino acids. Looked up from germline, CDR1 is MNHNY and CDR2 is SVGAGI (reference sequence). The CDR3 spells CASSYSKGTINF. CDR3 nucleotides: TGTGCCAGCAGTTACTCGAAAGGGACAATAAATTTC.

The genes are TRBV9 and TRBJ2-2, with 8 nucleotides matching TRBD1. This CDR3 contains 15 residues. Germline V CDR1 and CDR2: SGDLS, YYNGEE. V lost 5 bases and J lost 1; bases outside the gene matches: 4. The CDR3 DNA sequence: TGTGCCAGCAGGTCCGGGACAGGGAACACCGGGGAGCTGTTTTTT. It translates to CASRSGTGNTGELFF.

This clone was seen a single time. This rearrangement joins TRBV19 to TRBJ2-1, with 7 bases aligning to TRBD2. Germline V CDR1 and CDR2: LNHDA, SQIVND (reference sequence). The CDR3 extends over 12 amino acids. With 5 bases clipped from V and 15 bases from J, the junction kept 10 bases outside the gene matches. CDR3 nucleotide sequence: TGTGCCAGTAGTCCCGTTTCTAGCGGCCCGTTCTTC. This gives the protein CASSPVSSGPFF.

The rearrangement joins TRBV5-4 to TRBJ2-5; 8 bases line up with TRBD2. Losses at the gene ends were 4 bases for V and 0 bases for J; bases not matched to a gene: 2. Per germline, CDR1 SGHNT and CDR2 YYREEE (reference sequence). CDR3 length: 14 residues. CDR3 DNA: TGTGCCAGCAGCGGCGGGGGGTACCAAGAGACCCAGTACTTC. It specifies CASSGGGYQETQYF. The whole variable domain, remainder taken from reference TRBV5-4 and TRBJ2-5, is ETGVTQSPTHLIKTRGQQVTLRCSSQSGHNTVSWYQQALGQGPQFIFQYYREEENGRGNFPPRFSGLQFPNYSSELNVNALELDDSALYLCASSGGGYQETQYFGPGTRLLVL.

The V and J genes are TRBV28 and TRBJ2-7, with 7 bases matching TRBD1. Germline CDR1 MDHEN, CDR2 SYDVKM. The CDR3 length is 15 residues. J gave up 3 bases and V 3 bases, and 8 bases lay outside the gene matches. The CDR3 reads CASSFQPTGSYEQYF. DNA of the CDR3: TGTGCCAGCAGTTTTCAACCGACAGGGAGCTACGAGCAGTACTTC.

The gene calls are TRBV7-2 and TRBJ2-3; D is perhaps TRBD2 (7 bases). The CDR3 extends over 18 amino acids. In germline, CDR1 is SGHTA, CDR2 FQGNSA. V was clipped by 5 bases and J by 0 bases, with 21 bases between them. CDR3 region: CASSLRGGIGGSTDTQYF. The CDR3 nucleotides are TGTGCCAGCAGCCTAAGGGGGGGTATCGGCGGAAGCACAGATACGCAGTATTTT. The variable domain in full, completed from reference TRBV7-2 and TRBJ2-3, reads GAGVSQSPSNKVTEKGKDVELRCDPISGHTALYWYRQSLGQGLEFLIYFQGNSAPDKSGLPSDRFSAERTGGSVSTLTIQRTQQEDSAVYLCASSLRGGIGGSTDTQYFGPGTRLTVL.

The chain links TRBV2 to TRBJ2-7; TRBD1 matches 11 bases. The CDR3 covers 15 residues. V trimming: 4 bases; J trimming: 4 bases; junction bases outside the gene matches: 6. Germline V gene lookup returns CDR1 SNHLY and CDR2 FYNNEI. The CDR3 DNA reads TGTGCCAGCAGTGGGCGGGGGACAGGGGGATACGAGCAGTACTTC. Residues: CASSGRGTGGYEQYF.

The V and J genes are TRBV10-3 and TRBJ1-1; weak D call: TRBD1 (5 bases). The V end lost 5 bases, the J end lost 1 base, and 11 bases lay between the germline ends. Per germline, CDR1 ENHRY and CDR2 SYGVKD. The CDR3 totals 14 residues. Here the CDR3 DNA reads TGTGCCATCAGTTGGGACTCCTCGAACACTGAAGCTTTCTTT. Its translation: CAISWDSSNTEAFF.

On this clone itself: This sample also contains other DNA sequences that code for the same CDR3. This chain connects TRBV4-1 to TRBJ1-2; TRBD1 matches at 10 bases. The CDR3 has 14 residues. V lost 1 base, J lost 4 bases, and 0 bases stayed unmatched. CDR1 and CDR2 from the germline V gene are MGHRA and YSYEKL. CDR3 region: CASSQGTGGYGYTF. The CDR3 DNA is TGCGCCAGCAGCCAAGGGACAGGGGGCTATGGCTACACCTTC.

V and J are TRBV4-1 and TRBJ2-5; 8 nucleotides agree with TRBD1. The J call may not be correct, given that the DNA end is closer to TRBJ2-7. This CDR3 has 14 residues. From germline, CDR1 is MGHRA and CDR2 YSYEKL. The CDR3 nucleotides are TGCGCCAGCAGCCCCAACAGGGGGTTCTACGAGCAGTACTTC. Translation gives CASSPNRGFYEQYF.

This chain uses TRBV29-1 with TRBJ1-2; 10 bases match TRBD1. The germline V gene has CDR1 SQVTM and CDR2 ANQGSEA. With 1 base clipped from V and 2 bases from J, the junction kept 13 bases outside the gene matches. The CDR3 loop spans 18 amino acids. As DNA, the CDR3 is TGCAGCGTTGAAGGGGTCTGGCGTAGGGACAGGGGCAACTATGGCTACACCTTC. Amino acid sequence: CSVEGVWRRDRGNYGYTF.

This chain links TRBV6-4 with TRBJ2-7; D is ambiguous. The CDR3 totals 9 residues. V was pared by 8 bases and J by 3 bases, with 2 bases between. Germline V gene data show CDR1 as MRHNA and CDR2 as SNTAGT. The CDR3 spells CASRYEQYF. Written as DNA, the CDR3 is TGTGCCAGCCGCTACGAGCAGTACTTC.

This clone came up once. The gene calls are TRBV10-3 and TRBJ2-7; D is uncertain. V lost 10 bases, J lost 0 bases, and 10 bases lay in between. CDR1 is ENHRY, CDR2 SYGVKD, per germline. The CDR3 runs 12 residues. CDR3 nucleotide sequence: TGTGCCACTGGTCCCAGCTCCTACGAGCAGTACTTC. The encoded protein is CATGPSSYEQYF.

The gene calls are TRBV19 and TRBJ2-7; the D gene is possibly TRBD1 (5 bases). The ends were cut back, 3 bases at V and 1 base at J, with 10 bases in the middle. The germline V gene has CDR1 LNHDA and CDR2 SQIVND (reference sequence). The CDR3 covers 14 residues. The CDR3 reads CASSMVPGSYEQYF. The CDR3 DNA reads as TGTGCCAGTAGTATGGTCCCAGGGTCCTACGAGCAGTACTTC.